These T cell receptor beta chains were read from a single sample in a study of blood T cell repertoires in COVID-19. This table comes from immunoSEQ multiplex PCR, and its TCRdb copy is limited to in-frame clones, with some not included. The repertoire includes 27,000 or so clones, 82% of them detected once, and around 2% sits in the top ten. Sequencing was done on a sample of peripheral blood. These receptors came from a man aged 80 or over with active or convalescent COVID-19. Each CDR3 is given with its conserved first and last residue. The order of the fields is V gene, J gene, D gene, clone size, CDR3 DNA, CDR3 protein. The D gene is left open where the match is weak. Some rows have no size entry. The others give once, few or many, or a class for an expanded clone.

V gene: TRBV3-1/TRBV3-2
J gene: TRBJ2-7
D gene: TRBD2
clone size: NA
CDR3 DNA: TGTGCCAGCAGCCAGGGACTAGCGGCCACCTACGAGCAGTACTTC
CDR3 protein: CASSQGLAATYEQYF

V gene: TRBV28
J gene: TRBJ1-5
D gene: NA
clone size: NA
CDR3 DNA: TGTGCCAGCAGTTTTTCAGGGCTCAATCAGCCCCAGCATTTT
CDR3 protein: CASSFSGLNQPQHF

V gene: TRBV2
J gene: TRBJ2-3
D gene: TRBD2
clone size: NA
CDR3 DNA: TGTGCCAGCAGTGGTCTAGCGGGGGCCACAGATACGCAGTATTTT
CDR3 protein: CASSGLAGATDTQYF

V gene: TRBV29-1
J gene: TRBJ2-5
D gene: TRBD2
clone size: NA
CDR3 DNA: TGCCGCGTGGCCGGCCCGGGCGCGGGGGGGGCGGGGGGGGAGACCCAGTACTTC
CDR3 protein: CRVAGPGAGGAGGETQYF

V gene: TRBV19
J gene: TRBJ2-1
D gene: TRBD2
clone size: NA
CDR3 DNA: TGTGCCAGTAGCCTCTCTAGAGCGGGAGTCAGGTACAATGAGCAGTTCTTC
CDR3 protein: CASSLSRAGVRYNEQFF

V gene: TRBV6-5
J gene: TRBJ1-1
D gene: NA
clone size: NA
CDR3 DNA: TGTGCCAGCAGTTACTCATCCCCCGGGAACACTGAAGCTTTCTTT
CDR3 protein: CASSYSSPGNTEAFF

V gene: TRBV2
J gene: TRBJ1-6
D gene: NA
clone size: few
CDR3 DNA: TGTGCCAGCAGCCCAGACAGCTCCTATAATTCACCCCTCCACTTT
CDR3 protein: CASSPDSSYNSPLHF

V gene: TRBV7-2
J gene: TRBJ1-2
D gene: NA
clone size: once
CDR3 DNA: TGTGCCAGCAGCTTAAAAGGTCGTCGAGGGAAGGATGGCTACACCTTC
CDR3 protein: CASSLKGRRGKDGYTF

V gene: TRBV7-2
J gene: TRBJ2-1
D gene: NA
clone size: NA
CDR3 DNA: TGTGCCAGCAGCTTGCGGCTTCAGGGCAGTGAGCAGTTCTTC
CDR3 protein: CASSLRLQGSEQFF

V gene: TRBV11-3
J gene: TRBJ2-3
D gene: NA
clone size: NA
CDR3 DNA: TGTGCCAGCAGCTTATCGGGACTTAACACAGATACGCAGTATTTT
CDR3 protein: CASSLSGLNTDTQYF

V gene: TRBV6-1
J gene: TRBJ1-5
D gene: NA
clone size: NA
CDR3 DNA: TGTGCCAGCAGTGAAGGCTCCGGAGGGAATAGCAATCAGCCCCAGCATTTT
CDR3 protein: CASSEGSGGNSNQPQHF

V gene: TRBV6-5
J gene: TRBJ1-2
D gene: NA
clone size: once
CDR3 DNA: TGTGCCAGCAGCTCGGGGGGTTTTGGCTACACCTTC
CDR3 protein: CASSSGGFGYTF

V gene: TRBV7-2
J gene: TRBJ1-5
D gene: NA
clone size: once
CDR3 DNA: TGTGCCAGCAGCTTAGATGGGAGGGTCAATCAGCCCCAGCATTTT
CDR3 protein: CASSLDGRVNQPQHF

V gene: TRBV7-8
J gene: TRBJ1-4
D gene: TRBD1
clone size: NA
CDR3 DNA: TGTGCCAGCAGCGAGAGGACAGGGGTTAATGAAAAACTGTTTTTT
CDR3 protein: CASSERTGVNEKLFF

V gene: TRBV6-5
J gene: TRBJ2-7
D gene: TRBD2
clone size: NA
CDR3 DNA: TGTGCCAGCACACCTAGCGGACGGAGCTCCTACGAGCAGTACTTC
CDR3 protein: CASTPSGRSSYEQYF

V gene: TRBV9
J gene: TRBJ2-1
D gene: TRBD1
clone size: NA
CDR3 DNA: TGTGCCAGCAGCGTAGAGGGCCAGACAGGGTTTTCTGAGCAGTTCTTC
CDR3 protein: CASSVEGQTGFSEQFF

V gene: TRBV4-1
J gene: TRBJ2-2
D gene: NA
clone size: NA
CDR3 DNA: TGCGCCAGCAGCCAAGGGGACTCCTTCACCGGGGAGCTGTTTTTT
CDR3 protein: CASSQGDSFTGELFF

V gene: TRBV10-1
J gene: TRBJ1-1
D gene: NA
clone size: NA
CDR3 DNA: TGCGCCTGCCGGTCTGTTGAGAACACTGAAGCTTTCTTT
CDR3 protein: CACRSVENTEAFF

V gene: TRBV3-1/TRBV3-2
J gene: TRBJ1-1
D gene: TRBD1
clone size: NA
CDR3 DNA: TGTGCCAGCTTGGGGACAGGGGGCTTTGGTGGCGAAGCTTTCTTT
CDR3 protein: CASLGTGGFGGEAFF

V gene: TRBV11-1
J gene: TRBJ1-2
D gene: TRBD1
clone size: NA
CDR3 DNA: TGTGCCAGCAGCCTAGACCGGGACAGCAGAAACTATGGCTACACCTTC
CDR3 protein: CASSLDRDSRNYGYTF

V gene: TRBV6-5
J gene: TRBJ2-3
D gene: NA
clone size: NA
CDR3 DNA: TGTGCCAGCTCTAACACAGATACGCAGTATTTT
CDR3 protein: CASSNTDTQYF

V gene: TRBV7-6
J gene: TRBJ2-1
D gene: TRBD2
clone size: NA
CDR3 DNA: TGTGCCAGCAGCTTAGAGAGACTAGCGAACCTTTTGGATCGTTCCTACAATGAGCAGTTCTTC
CDR3 protein: CASSLERLANLLDRSYNEQFF

V gene: TRBV23-1
J gene: TRBJ1-2
D gene: TRBD1
clone size: NA
CDR3 DNA: TGCGCCAGCAGTCAGCGGTCCAGGGGGCGTCGGTATGGCTACACCTTC
CDR3 protein: CASSQRSRGRRYGYTF

V gene: TRBV9
J gene: TRBJ1-2
D gene: TRBD1
clone size: NA
CDR3 DNA: TGTGCCAGCAGCATCTTACAGGGGGGAAGGGATGGCTACACCTTC
CDR3 protein: CASSILQGGRDGYTF

V gene: TRBV4-2
J gene: TRBJ1-5
D gene: NA
clone size: NA
CDR3 DNA: TGTGCCAGCAGCCAAGATTCTAAGTTCATTCCGCCCCAGCATTTT
CDR3 protein: CASSQDSKFIPPQHF

V gene: TRBV2
J gene: TRBJ1-1
D gene: NA
clone size: once
CDR3 DNA: TGTGCCAGCACGCAGGGATTGAACACTGAAGCTTTCTTT
CDR3 protein: CASTQGLNTEAFF

V gene: TRBV28
J gene: TRBJ2-7
D gene: NA
clone size: NA
CDR3 DNA: TGTGCCAGCGGGACAACTAGAGTCCACGAGCAGTACTTC
CDR3 protein: CASGTTRVHEQYF

V gene: TRBV6-5
J gene: TRBJ1-2
D gene: NA
clone size: once
CDR3 DNA: TGTGCCAGCACGGAGACTTCTAACTATGGCTACACCTTC
CDR3 protein: CASTETSNYGYTF

V gene: TRBV20-1
J gene: TRBJ1-5
D gene: TRBD1
clone size: NA
CDR3 DNA: TGCAGTGCTAGTTCCGGGGGGACAGGGGACTTATCTCAGCCCCAGCATTTT
CDR3 protein: CSASSGGTGDLSQPQHF

V gene: TRBV7-2
J gene: TRBJ2-5
D gene: TRBD2
clone size: NA
CDR3 DNA: TGTGCCAGCAGCTTTAGCCGGACTAGCGGGAGCCAAGAGACCCAGTACTTC
CDR3 protein: CASSFSRTSGSQETQYF

V gene: TRBV7-9
J gene: TRBJ2-5
D gene: TRBD2
clone size: NA
CDR3 DNA: TGTGCCAGCAGCTGGCTCCCGGGACTAGGCGAAGAGACCCAGTACTTC
CDR3 protein: CASSWLPGLGEETQYF

V gene: TRBV14
J gene: TRBJ1-5
D gene: TRBD1
clone size: NA
CDR3 DNA: TGTGCCAGCAGCCCAGCCGGGACAGGGGGCAGTCAGCCCCAGCATTTT
CDR3 protein: CASSPAGTGGSQPQHF

V gene: TRBV3-1/TRBV3-2
J gene: TRBJ2-1
D gene: TRBD2
clone size: NA
CDR3 DNA: TGTGCCAGCAGCCAAGAATGGCTAGCGGGTAACAATGAGCAGTTCTTC
CDR3 protein: CASSQEWLAGNNEQFF

V gene: TRBV25-1
J gene: TRBJ1-4
D gene: TRBD1
clone size: NA
CDR3 DNA: TGTGCCAGCAGTTTGGGACAGGGTAATGAAAAACTGTTTTTT
CDR3 protein: CASSLGQGNEKLFF

V gene: TRBV5-1
J gene: TRBJ2-1
D gene: TRBD2
clone size: NA
CDR3 DNA: TGCGCCAGCAGCTTGGTGACTAGCGGGGGCAATGAGCAGTTCTTC
CDR3 protein: CASSLVTSGGNEQFF

V gene: TRBV11-2
J gene: TRBJ2-4
D gene: NA
clone size: NA
CDR3 DNA: TGTGCCAGCAGCTTAGAGTTTGCGAAGGCCAAAAACATTCAGTACTTC
CDR3 protein: CASSLEFAKAKNIQYF

V gene: TRBV7-9
J gene: TRBJ1-2
D gene: TRBD1
clone size: NA
CDR3 DNA: TGTGCCACGGAGGGACAGGGAAATGGCTACACCTTC
CDR3 protein: CATEGQGNGYTF

V gene: TRBV6-5
J gene: TRBJ2-5
D gene: TRBD2
clone size: NA
CDR3 DNA: TGTGCCAGCAGGGACCTCGGGGGGGGTGAGACCCAGTACTTC
CDR3 protein: CASRDLGGGETQYF

V gene: TRBV24-1
J gene: TRBJ1-5
D gene: TRBD1
clone size: NA
CDR3 DNA: TGTGCCACCAGTGGCTGGGACAGTTATAGCAATCAGCCCCAGCATTTT
CDR3 protein: CATSGWDSYSNQPQHF

V gene: TRBV27
J gene: TRBJ2-5
D gene: NA
clone size: NA
CDR3 DNA: TGTGCCACCACAAGAACCGCCAAAACCCAAGAGACCCAGTACTTC
CDR3 protein: CATTRTAKTQETQYF

V gene: TRBV10-3
J gene: TRBJ2-7
D gene: NA
clone size: NA
CDR3 DNA: TGTGCCATCAGCCAAGGGTCTAGCTCGCTAGGCGAGCAGTACTTC
CDR3 protein: CAISQGSSSLGEQYF

V gene: TRBV29-1
J gene: TRBJ1-1
D gene: TRBD1
clone size: NA
CDR3 DNA: TGCAGCGTCCAAGGGACAGTGGGCACTGAAGCTTTCTTT
CDR3 protein: CSVQGTVGTEAFF

V gene: TRBV5-1
J gene: TRBJ2-3
D gene: TRBD2
clone size: NA
CDR3 DNA: TGCGCCAGCAGCCCTGGGACTAGCAGTGCAGGGTATACGCAGTATTTT
CDR3 protein: CASSPGTSSAGYTQYF

V gene: TRBV19
J gene: TRBJ1-5
D gene: NA
clone size: NA
CDR3 DNA: TGTGCCAGTAGTTCAGGACAGATCCATCAGCCCCAGCATTTT
CDR3 protein: CASSSGQIHQPQHF

V gene: TRBV7-8
J gene: TRBJ2-2
D gene: TRBD2
clone size: NA
CDR3 DNA: TGTGCCAGCAGCCTTAATCCTAGCGGGGGTGCGAACACCGGGGAGCTGTTTTTT
CDR3 protein: CASSLNPSGGANTGELFF

V gene: TRBV7-2
J gene: TRBJ1-1
D gene: NA
clone size: NA
CDR3 DNA: TGTGCCAGCAGCTTAACTGGGAACACTGAAGCTTTCTTT
CDR3 protein: CASSLTGNTEAFF

V gene: TRBV5-1
J gene: TRBJ2-3
D gene: NA
clone size: NA
CDR3 DNA: TGCGCCAGCAGCTGGACAGGGAGGGGTGATACGCAGTATTTT
CDR3 protein: CASSWTGRGDTQYF

V gene: TRBV6-1
J gene: TRBJ1-6
D gene: TRBD1
clone size: NA
CDR3 DNA: TGTGCCAGCAGTGAAGCCAGGGGGAATTCACCCCTCCACTTT
CDR3 protein: CASSEARGNSPLHF

V gene: TRBV10-3
J gene: TRBJ1-1
D gene: TRBD1
clone size: NA
CDR3 DNA: TGTGCCGCCCAACGGGACAGGCGGCTTGAAGCTTTCTTT
CDR3 protein: CAAQRDRRLEAFF

V gene: TRBV7-6
J gene: TRBJ1-1
D gene: NA
clone size: NA
CDR3 DNA: TGTGCCAGCAGCCTCGAACAGGGTTCCATGAACACTGAAGCTTTCTTT
CDR3 protein: CASSLEQGSMNTEAFF

V gene: TRBV2
J gene: TRBJ1-1
D gene: TRBD1
clone size: NA
CDR3 DNA: TGTGCCAGCAATGCCGTCAGGGGGCTTTCCACTGAAGCTTTCTTT
CDR3 protein: CASNAVRGLSTEAFF

V gene: TRBV7-8
J gene: TRBJ2-2
D gene: TRBD1
clone size: NA
CDR3 DNA: TGTGCCAGCAGCTTAGTTTCGGCCCCCGGGACAGGGTTATACACCGGGGAGCTGTTTTTT
CDR3 protein: CASSLVSAPGTGLYTGELFF

V gene: TRBV7-9
J gene: TRBJ2-2
D gene: NA
clone size: NA
CDR3 DNA: TGTGCCAGCAGCTTATCAACCGGGGAGCTGTTTTTT
CDR3 protein: CASSLSTGELFF

V gene: TRBV4-1
J gene: TRBJ1-2
D gene: NA
clone size: few
CDR3 DNA: TGCGCCAGCAGCCAGGGACAAACTGGGGACTATGGCTACACCTTC
CDR3 protein: CASSQGQTGDYGYTF

V gene: TRBV3-1/TRBV3-2
J gene: TRBJ2-1
D gene: TRBD1
clone size: NA
CDR3 DNA: TGTGCCAGCAGCCACCAAGGGGGCGATGAGCAGTTCTTC
CDR3 protein: CASSHQGGDEQFF

V gene: TRBV5-6
J gene: TRBJ1-6
D gene: NA
clone size: NA
CDR3 DNA: TGTGCCAGCAAGATGCGTCCCCAGGATTCACCCCTCCACTTT
CDR3 protein: CASKMRPQDSPLHF

V gene: TRBV6-1
J gene: TRBJ1-6
D gene: NA
clone size: NA
CDR3 DNA: TGTGCCAGCAGTGAAGTTGGCGGCAGCTCCTATAATTCACCCCTCCACTTT
CDR3 protein: CASSEVGGSSYNSPLHF

V gene: TRBV3-1/TRBV3-2
J gene: TRBJ1-1
D gene: NA
clone size: NA
CDR3 DNA: TGTGCCAGCAGCCCTCGCGGGGGGAACACTGAAGCTTTCTTT
CDR3 protein: CASSPRGGNTEAFF